This T cell receptor beta chain comes out of a study of tumor-infiltrating lymphocytes in primary liver carcinoma. In the case of this clonotype: One end of the junction is discordant with germline, which a read error may explain.

This CDR3 has 15 amino acids. Production of TCR beta cDNA used approximately 480 ng total RNA together with a constant-region primer. Libraries of TCR beta came from three nested multiplex PCR rounds with slightly modified ARM-PCR. With TRBV1-TRBV30 forward primers and a C-beta reverse primer, the first two PCR rounds were run for about 10 cycles each. Each CDR3 protein is one row after TCRdb ran MiXCR on the multiplex PCR reads. The sample yields 90,000 to 150,000 distinct CDR3 sequences, about two thirds seen once. Unsorted bulk tissue (about 18-32 mg) underwent RNA and DNA co-extraction. The chain couples TRBV12-3 or TRBV12-4 to TRBJ2-7; 10 nucleotides align to TRBD1. This sequence originates from a woman aged 60-75 years with primary liver carcinoma and hepatitis B virus infection. The specimen was tumor-adjacent normal liver tissue. This chain's CDR3 is CVSSLDGTGDYDQYF. CDR3 DNA sequence: TGTGTCAGTAGTTTAGATGGGACAGGGGACTACGATCAGTACTTC.